The clone carrying this TCR beta chain was recorded at least ten times. What was amplified from RNA transcripts were TCR beta CDR3 regions. The study used the HTBI primer set for a first-round RT-PCR of the TCR CDR3. TCRdb reprocessed the multiplex PCR reads via MiXCR and lists one record per CDR3 protein. Of hundreds of thousands of distinct CDR3 sequences in the sample, 15% to 20% were seen once. This sample is drawn from a study of T cells in Graves' hyperthyroidism and ophthalmopathy. The length of the CDR3 is 14 residues. V shed 3 bases, J shed 7 bases, and the junction held 0 bases outside the gene matches. From germline, CDR1 is MDHEN and CDR2 SYDVKM.

The J gene is TRBJ1-6, the V gene TRBV28; 10 positions match TRBD1. The sequenced sample was blood. The receptor comes from a man in his forties or fifties with Graves' ophthalmopathy. CDR3 loop: CASSLGQGNSPLHF. Written as DNA, the CDR3 is TGTGCCAGCAGTTTGGGACAGGGGAATTCACCCCTCCACTTT.